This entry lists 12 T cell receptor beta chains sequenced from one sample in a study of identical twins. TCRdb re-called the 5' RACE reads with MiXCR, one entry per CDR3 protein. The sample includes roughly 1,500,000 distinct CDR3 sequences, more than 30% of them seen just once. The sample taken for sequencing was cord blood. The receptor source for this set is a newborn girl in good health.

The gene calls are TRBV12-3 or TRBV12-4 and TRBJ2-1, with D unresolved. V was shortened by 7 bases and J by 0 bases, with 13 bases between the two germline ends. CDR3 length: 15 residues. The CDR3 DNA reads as TGTGCCAGCACCCAGGCCACAAGCTCCTACAATGAGCAGTTCTTC. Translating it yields CASTQATSSYNEQFF.

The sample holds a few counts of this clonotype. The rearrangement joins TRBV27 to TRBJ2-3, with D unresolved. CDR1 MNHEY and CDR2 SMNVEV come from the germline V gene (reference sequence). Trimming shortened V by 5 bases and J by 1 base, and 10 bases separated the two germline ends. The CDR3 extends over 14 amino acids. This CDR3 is CASSPPARTDTQYF. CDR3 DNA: TGTGCCAGCAGTCCCCCGGCTCGCACAGATACGCAGTATTTT.

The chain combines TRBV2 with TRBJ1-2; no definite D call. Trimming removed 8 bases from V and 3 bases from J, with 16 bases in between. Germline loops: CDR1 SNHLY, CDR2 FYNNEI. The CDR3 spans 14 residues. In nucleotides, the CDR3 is TGTGCCAGCGGTGGGAGGGTCCAGGACTATGGCTACACCTTC. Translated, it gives CASGGRVQDYGYTF.

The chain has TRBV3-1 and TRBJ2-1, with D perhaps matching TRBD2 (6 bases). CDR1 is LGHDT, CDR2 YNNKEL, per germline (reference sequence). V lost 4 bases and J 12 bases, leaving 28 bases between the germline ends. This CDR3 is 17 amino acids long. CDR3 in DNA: TGTGCCAGCAGCCCTTTCCCCTTCAGCGGGTACCCGAGGGGGCAGTTCTTC. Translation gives CASSPFPFSGYPRGQFF.

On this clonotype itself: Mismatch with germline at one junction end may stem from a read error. CDR3 bases: TGTGCCAGCAGTTCGCAAATACAGGTCACAGATACGGAGTATTTT. Encoded protein: CASSSQIQVTDTEYF. This sequence joins TRBV12-3 or TRBV12-4 and TRBJ2-3; D perhaps matches TRBD1 (5 bases). The CDR3 is 15 amino acids.

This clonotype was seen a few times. The CDR3 reads CASSLETIGLAGRGNEQFF. CDR3 nucleotide sequence: TGCGCCAGCAGCTTGGAGACAATAGGACTAGCGGGAAGGGGCAATGAGCAGTTCTTC. The gene calls are TRBV5-1 and TRBJ2-1, with 12 bases that match TRBD2. CDR1 is SGHRS and CDR2 is YFSETQ in the germline V gene. J was trimmed by 6 bases and V by 0 bases; bases with no gene match: 13. The CDR3 totals 19 residues.

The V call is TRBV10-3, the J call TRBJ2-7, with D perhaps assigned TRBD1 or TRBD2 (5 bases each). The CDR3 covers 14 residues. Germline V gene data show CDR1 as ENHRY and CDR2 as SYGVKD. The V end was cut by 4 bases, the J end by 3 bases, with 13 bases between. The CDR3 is CAISVGTKDYEQYF. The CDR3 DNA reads TGTGCCATCAGTGTGGGGACCAAAGACTACGAGCAGTACTTC.

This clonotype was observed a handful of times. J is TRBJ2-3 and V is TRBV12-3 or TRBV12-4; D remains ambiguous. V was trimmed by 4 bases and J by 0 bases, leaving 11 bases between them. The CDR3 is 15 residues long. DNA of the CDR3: TGTGCCAGCAGTTCGTCTAGACATAGCACAGATACGCAGTATTTT. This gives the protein CASSSSRHSTDTQYF.

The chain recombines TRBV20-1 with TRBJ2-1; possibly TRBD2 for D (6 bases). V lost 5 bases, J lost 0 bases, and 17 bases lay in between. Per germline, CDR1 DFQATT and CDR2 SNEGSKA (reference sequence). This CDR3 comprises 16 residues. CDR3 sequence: CSARPFGSGSYNEQFF. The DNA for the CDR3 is TGCAGTGCTCGTCCCTTTGGTAGCGGCTCCTACAATGAGCAGTTCTTC.

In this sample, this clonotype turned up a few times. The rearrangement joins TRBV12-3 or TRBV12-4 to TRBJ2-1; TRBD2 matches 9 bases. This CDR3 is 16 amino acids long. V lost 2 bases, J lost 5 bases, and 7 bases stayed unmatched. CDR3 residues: CASSLSRLADHNEQFF. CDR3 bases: TGTGCCAGCAGTTTATCGCGACTAGCGGACCACAATGAGCAGTTCTTC.

CDR3 sequence: CASSVVGRQGDNTGELFF. In nucleotides, the CDR3 is TGTGCCAGCAGCGTAGTGGGGCGACAGGGGGATAACACCGGGGAGCTGTTTTTT. The gene calls are TRBV9 and TRBJ2-2, with 9 bases matching TRBD1. Germline V gene lookup returns CDR1 SGDLS and CDR2 YYNGEE. There are 18 residues in the CDR3. V dropped 0 bases and J dropped 2; count of bases not matched to a gene: 8.

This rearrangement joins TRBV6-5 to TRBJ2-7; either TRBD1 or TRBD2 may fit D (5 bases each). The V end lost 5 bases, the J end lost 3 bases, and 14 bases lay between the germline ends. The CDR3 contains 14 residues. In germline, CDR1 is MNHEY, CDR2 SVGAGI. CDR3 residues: CASSRRDVHYEQYF. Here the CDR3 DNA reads TGTGCCAGCAGTAGACGGGACGTACACTACGAGCAGTACTTC.